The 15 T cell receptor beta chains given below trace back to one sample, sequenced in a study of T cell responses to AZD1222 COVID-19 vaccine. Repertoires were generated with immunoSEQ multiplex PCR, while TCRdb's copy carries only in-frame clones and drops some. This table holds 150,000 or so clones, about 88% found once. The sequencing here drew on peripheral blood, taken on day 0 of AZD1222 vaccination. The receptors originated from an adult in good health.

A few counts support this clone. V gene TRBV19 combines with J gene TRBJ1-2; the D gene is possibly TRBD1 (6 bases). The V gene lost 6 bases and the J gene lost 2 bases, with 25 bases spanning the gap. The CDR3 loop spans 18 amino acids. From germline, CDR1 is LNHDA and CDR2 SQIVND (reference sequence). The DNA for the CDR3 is TGTGCCAGTAGAACAACAGGGATCCCCCGTTTCACGAACTATGGCTACACCTTC. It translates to CASRTTGIPRFTNYGYTF.

CDR3 nucleotide sequence: TGCGCCAGCAGCCAAGATCCCCAGGGGGCTAACACTGAAGCTTTCTTT. It codes for CASSQDPQGANTEAFF. V gene TRBV4-3 combines with J gene TRBJ1-1, with TRBD1 matching over 8 bases. Germline V gives CDR1 LGHNA, CDR2 YSLEER. This CDR3 region has 16 residues. V lost 0 bases to trimming and J lost 2 bases; unmatched junction nucleotides: 5.

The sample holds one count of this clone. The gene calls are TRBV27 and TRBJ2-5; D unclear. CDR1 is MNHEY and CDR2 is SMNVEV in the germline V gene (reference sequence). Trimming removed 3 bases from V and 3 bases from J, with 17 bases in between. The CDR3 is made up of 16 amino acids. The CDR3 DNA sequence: TGTGCCAGCAGTTTTATAAACCCACCCCAAAAAGAGACCCAGTACTTC. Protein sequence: CASSFINPPQKETQYF.

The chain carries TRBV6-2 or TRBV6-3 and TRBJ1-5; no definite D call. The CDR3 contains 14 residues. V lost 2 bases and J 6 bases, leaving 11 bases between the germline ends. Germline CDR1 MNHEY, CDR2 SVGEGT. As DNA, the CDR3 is TGTGCCAGCAGTTACGGCAGGTTTGGTCAGCCCCAGCATTTT. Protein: CASSYGRFGQPQHF.

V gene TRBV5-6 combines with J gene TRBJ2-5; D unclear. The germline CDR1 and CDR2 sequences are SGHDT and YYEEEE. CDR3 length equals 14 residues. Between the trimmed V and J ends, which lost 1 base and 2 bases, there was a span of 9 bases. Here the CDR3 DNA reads TGTGCCAGCAGCTTGCGGGCGTTGCAAGAGACCCAGTACTTC. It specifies CASSLRALQETQYF.

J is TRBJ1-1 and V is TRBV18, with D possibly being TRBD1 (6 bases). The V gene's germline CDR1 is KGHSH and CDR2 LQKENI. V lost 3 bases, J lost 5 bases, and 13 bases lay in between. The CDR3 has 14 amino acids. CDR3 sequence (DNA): TGTGCCAGCTCACCCCTGTCGACAGGTACTGAAGCTTTCTTT. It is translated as CASSPLSTGTEAFF.

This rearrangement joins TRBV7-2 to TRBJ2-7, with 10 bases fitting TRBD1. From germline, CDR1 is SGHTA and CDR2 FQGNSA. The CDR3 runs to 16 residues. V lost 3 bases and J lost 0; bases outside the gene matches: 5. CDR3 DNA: TGTGCCAGCAGCTTGGGACAGGGGAACCCCTCCTACGAGCAGTACTTC. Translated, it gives CASSLGQGNPSYEQYF.

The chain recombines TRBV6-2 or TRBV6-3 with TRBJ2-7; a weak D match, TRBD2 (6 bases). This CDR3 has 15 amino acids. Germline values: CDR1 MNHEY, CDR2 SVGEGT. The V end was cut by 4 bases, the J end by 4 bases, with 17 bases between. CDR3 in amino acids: CASSWDSSGSYEQYF. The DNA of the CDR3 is TGTGCCAGCAGTTGGGACTCGTCCGGGAGTTACGAGCAGTACTTC.

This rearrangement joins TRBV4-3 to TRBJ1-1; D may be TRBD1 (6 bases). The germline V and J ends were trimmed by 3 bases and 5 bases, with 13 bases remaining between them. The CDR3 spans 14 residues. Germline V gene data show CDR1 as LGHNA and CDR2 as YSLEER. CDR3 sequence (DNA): TGCGCCAGCAGCCAGGGGGGCCAGGGAACTGAAGCTTTCTTT. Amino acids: CASSQGGQGTEAFF.

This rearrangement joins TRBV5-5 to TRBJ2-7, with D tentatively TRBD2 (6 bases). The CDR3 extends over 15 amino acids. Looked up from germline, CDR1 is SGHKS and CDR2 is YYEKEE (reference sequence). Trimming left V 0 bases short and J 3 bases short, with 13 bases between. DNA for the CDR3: TGTGCCAGCAGCTTGGCCCCCGGGGAGGTCTACGAGCAGTACTTC. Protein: CASSLAPGEVYEQYF.

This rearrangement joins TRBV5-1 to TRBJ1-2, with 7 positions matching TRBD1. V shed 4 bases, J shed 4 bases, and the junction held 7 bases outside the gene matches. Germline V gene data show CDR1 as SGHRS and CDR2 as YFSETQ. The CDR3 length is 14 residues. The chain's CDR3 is CASSPEAGGYGYTF. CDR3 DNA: TGCGCCAGCAGCCCGGAGGCAGGGGGCTATGGCTACACCTTC.

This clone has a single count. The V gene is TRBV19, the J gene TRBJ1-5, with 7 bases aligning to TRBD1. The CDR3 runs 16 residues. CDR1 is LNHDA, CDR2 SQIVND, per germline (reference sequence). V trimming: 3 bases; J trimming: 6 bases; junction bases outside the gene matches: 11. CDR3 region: CASSMGTAGFGQPQHF. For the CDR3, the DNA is TGTGCCAGTAGTATGGGGACAGCCGGGTTCGGTCAGCCCCAGCATTTT.

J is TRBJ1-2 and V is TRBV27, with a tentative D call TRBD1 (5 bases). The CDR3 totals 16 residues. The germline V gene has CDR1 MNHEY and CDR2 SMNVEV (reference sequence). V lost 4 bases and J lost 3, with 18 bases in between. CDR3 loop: CASSSIGQGSYYGYTF. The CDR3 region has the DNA TGTGCCAGCAGTTCCATCGGTCAGGGCTCCTACTATGGCTACACCTTC.

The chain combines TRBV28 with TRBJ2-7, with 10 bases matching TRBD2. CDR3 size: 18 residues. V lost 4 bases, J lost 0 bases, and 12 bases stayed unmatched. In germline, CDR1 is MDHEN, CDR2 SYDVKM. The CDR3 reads CASSSVWGSGGISYEQYF. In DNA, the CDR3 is TGTGCCAGCAGTTCAGTTTGGGGTAGCGGGGGGATCTCCTACGAGCAGTACTTC.

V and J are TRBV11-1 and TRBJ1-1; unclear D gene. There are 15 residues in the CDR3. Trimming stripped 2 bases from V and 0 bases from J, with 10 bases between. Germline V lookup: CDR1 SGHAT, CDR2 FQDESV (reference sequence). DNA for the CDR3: TGTGCCAGCAGCTTACCTAAAGCCATGAACACTGAAGCTTTCTTT. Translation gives CASSLPKAMNTEAFF.